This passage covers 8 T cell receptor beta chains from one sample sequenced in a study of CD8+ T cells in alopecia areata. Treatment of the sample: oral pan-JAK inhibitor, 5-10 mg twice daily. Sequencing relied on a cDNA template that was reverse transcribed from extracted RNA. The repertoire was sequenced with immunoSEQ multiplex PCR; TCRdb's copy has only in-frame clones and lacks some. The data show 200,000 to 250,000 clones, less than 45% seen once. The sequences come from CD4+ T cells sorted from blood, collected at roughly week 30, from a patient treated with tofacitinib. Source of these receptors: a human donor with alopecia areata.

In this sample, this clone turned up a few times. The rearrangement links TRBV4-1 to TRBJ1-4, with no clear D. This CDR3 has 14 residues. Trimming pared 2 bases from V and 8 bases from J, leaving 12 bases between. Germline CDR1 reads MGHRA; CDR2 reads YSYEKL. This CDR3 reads CASSQINGNEKLFF. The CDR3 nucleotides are TGCGCCAGCAGCCAAATTAACGGTAACGAAAAACTGTTTTTT.

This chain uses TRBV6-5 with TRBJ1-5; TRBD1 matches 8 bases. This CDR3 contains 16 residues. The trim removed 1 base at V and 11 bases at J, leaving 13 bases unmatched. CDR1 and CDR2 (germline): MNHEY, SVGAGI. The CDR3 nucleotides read TGTGCCAGCAGTTACTTCGCGACAGGGGAAGGAGTGTCCCAGCATTTT. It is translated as CASSYFATGEGVSQHF.

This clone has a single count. The CDR3 coding sequence is TGTGCCAGCAGAACCTACAGGGATGAAAAACTGTTTTTT. Its protein product is CASRTYRDEKLFF. The chain combines TRBV27 with TRBJ1-4, with D possibly matching TRBD1 (6 bases). Trimming took 6 bases from V and 6 from J, leaving 11 bases between them. CDR1 and CDR2 from the germline V gene are MNHEY and SMNVEV (reference sequence). The CDR3 extends over 13 amino acids.

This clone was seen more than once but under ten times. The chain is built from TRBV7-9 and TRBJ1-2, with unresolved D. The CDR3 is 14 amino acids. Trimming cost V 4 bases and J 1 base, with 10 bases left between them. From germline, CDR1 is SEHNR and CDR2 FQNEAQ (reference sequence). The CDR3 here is CASSSPGSNYGYTF. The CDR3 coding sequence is TGTGCCAGCAGCTCCCCTGGCAGTAACTATGGCTACACCTTC.

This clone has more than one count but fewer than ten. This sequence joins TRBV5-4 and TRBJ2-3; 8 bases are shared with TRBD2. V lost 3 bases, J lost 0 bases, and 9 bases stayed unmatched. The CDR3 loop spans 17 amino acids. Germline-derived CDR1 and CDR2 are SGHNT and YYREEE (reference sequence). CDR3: CASSSQSGSPSTDTQYF. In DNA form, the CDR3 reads TGTGCCAGCAGCTCCCAGAGCGGGAGCCCTAGCACAGATACGCAGTATTTT.

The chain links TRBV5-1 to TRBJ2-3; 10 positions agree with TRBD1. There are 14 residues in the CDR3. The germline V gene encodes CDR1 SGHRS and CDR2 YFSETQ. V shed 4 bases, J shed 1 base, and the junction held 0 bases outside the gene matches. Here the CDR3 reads CASSGTGGTDTQYF. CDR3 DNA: TGCGCCAGCAGCGGGACAGGGGGCACAGATACGCAGTATTTT.

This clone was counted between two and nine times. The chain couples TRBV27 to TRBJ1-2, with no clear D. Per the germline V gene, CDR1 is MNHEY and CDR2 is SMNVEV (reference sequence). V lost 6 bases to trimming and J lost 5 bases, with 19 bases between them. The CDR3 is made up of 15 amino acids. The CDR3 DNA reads TGTGCCAGCAGCCCTTCATTCCATGGGGAGTATGGCTACACCTTC. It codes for CASSPSFHGEYGYTF.

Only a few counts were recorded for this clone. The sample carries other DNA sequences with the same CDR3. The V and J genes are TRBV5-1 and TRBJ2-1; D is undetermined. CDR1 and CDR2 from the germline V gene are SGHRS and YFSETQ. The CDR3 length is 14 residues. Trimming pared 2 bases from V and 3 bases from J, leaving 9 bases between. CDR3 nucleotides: TGCGCCAGCAGCTTTGGGCAGGACTACAATGAGCAGTTCTTC. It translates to CASSFGQDYNEQFF.